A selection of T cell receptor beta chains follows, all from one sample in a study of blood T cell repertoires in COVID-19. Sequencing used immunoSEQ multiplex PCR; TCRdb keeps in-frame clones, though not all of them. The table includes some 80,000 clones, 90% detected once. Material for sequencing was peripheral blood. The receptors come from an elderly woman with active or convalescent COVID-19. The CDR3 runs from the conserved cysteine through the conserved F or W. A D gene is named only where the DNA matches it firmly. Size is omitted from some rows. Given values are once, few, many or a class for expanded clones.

CDR3 protein: CASSLQVNTEAFF
V gene: TRBV7-3
D gene: NA
clone size: NA
J gene: TRBJ1-1

CDR3 protein: CASSLLQSNQPQHF
V gene: TRBV5-5
D gene: NA
clone size: NA
J gene: TRBJ1-5

CDR3 protein: CASSQDLGRSNEKLFF
V gene: TRBV4-3
D gene: NA
clone size: NA
J gene: TRBJ1-4

CDR3 protein: CASSIVTGNYEQYF
V gene: TRBV19
D gene: NA
clone size: once
J gene: TRBJ2-7

CDR3 protein: CASSLSGPGNTIYF
V gene: TRBV28
D gene: NA
clone size: NA
J gene: TRBJ1-3

CDR3 protein: CASSLLGRGSPLHF
V gene: TRBV11-2
D gene: NA
clone size: NA
J gene: TRBJ1-6

CDR3 protein: CASTQSGTGFSYEQYF
V gene: TRBV7-2
D gene: TRBD1
clone size: NA
J gene: TRBJ2-7

CDR3 protein: CASSAGTSGGKETQYF
V gene: TRBV9
D gene: TRBD2
clone size: NA
J gene: TRBJ2-5

CDR3 protein: CASTGSNQPQHF
V gene: TRBV28
D gene: NA
clone size: NA
J gene: TRBJ1-5

CDR3 protein: CASSDPSGVTETQYF
V gene: TRBV5-1
D gene: TRBD2
clone size: NA
J gene: TRBJ2-5

CDR3 protein: CASRLQDSYNSPLHF
V gene: TRBV27
D gene: NA
clone size: NA
J gene: TRBJ1-6

CDR3 protein: CASSQGKTSGVQETQYF
V gene: TRBV3-1/TRBV3-2
D gene: TRBD2
clone size: NA
J gene: TRBJ2-5

CDR3 protein: CASSLGGYSTDTQYF
V gene: TRBV5-1
D gene: NA
clone size: NA
J gene: TRBJ2-3

CDR3 protein: CASSRGLSDTQYF
V gene: TRBV3-1/TRBV3-2
D gene: NA
clone size: once
J gene: TRBJ2-3

CDR3 protein: CASSPTGTVAPFNYGYTF
V gene: TRBV18
D gene: TRBD1
clone size: NA
J gene: TRBJ1-2

CDR3 protein: CASRNTRGLSTEAFF
V gene: TRBV5-1
D gene: TRBD1
clone size: NA
J gene: TRBJ1-1

CDR3 protein: CASSSPRLSGGPNTGELFF
V gene: TRBV7-9
D gene: TRBD2
clone size: NA
J gene: TRBJ2-2

CDR3 protein: CASQAGGRHREQFF
V gene: TRBV9
D gene: TRBD2
clone size: NA
J gene: TRBJ2-1

CDR3 protein: CASSFGGARETQYF
V gene: TRBV7-2
D gene: TRBD2
clone size: NA
J gene: TRBJ2-5

CDR3 protein: CASSLDITSGNTIYF
V gene: TRBV5-5
D gene: NA
clone size: NA
J gene: TRBJ1-3

CDR3 protein: CASSGNRAGNTIYF
V gene: TRBV27
D gene: NA
clone size: NA
J gene: TRBJ1-3

CDR3 protein: CASSSLTTQGGGSFNYGYTF
V gene: TRBV28
D gene: NA
clone size: NA
J gene: TRBJ1-2

CDR3 protein: CASSRNTGSGANVLTF
V gene: TRBV5-4
D gene: NA
clone size: few
J gene: TRBJ2-6

CDR3 protein: CASSLAGSQETQYF
V gene: TRBV7-9
D gene: NA
clone size: NA
J gene: TRBJ2-5